Here is one T cell receptor beta chain with its context. Data came from immunoSEQ multiplex PCR; TCRdb stores just in-frame clones and leaves some out. The sample has 150,000 to 200,000 clones, 80% to 90% seen once. The data are from a study of blood T cell repertoires in COVID-19. V was trimmed by 9 bases and J by 3 bases, leaving 23 bases between them. CDR1 is MNHNY and CDR2 is SVGAGI in the germline V gene (reference sequence). The CDR3 totals 16 residues. This clonotype was sampled from a human donor with active or convalescent COVID-19. The donor label of this sample is uncertain. The chain has TRBV6-6 and TRBJ1-1; weak D call: TRBD1 (5 bases). The sequencing sample was made of peripheral blood. This chain's CDR3 is CASSLPGGGGDTEAFF. The CDR3 bases are TGTGCCAGTTCCCTACCCGGCGGGGGTGGGGACACTGAAGCTTTCTTT.